This T cell receptor beta chain was retrieved from a study of T-cell reconstitution after alpha-beta-depleted transplantation in children. This clonotype was counted many times. With 0 bases removed from V and 5 bases from J, the gap between germline ends came to 5 bases. Germline CDR1 is SGHRS and CDR2 is YFSETQ. CDR3 length: 12 amino acids. Unique molecular identifiers were incorporated during preparation of the TCRbeta library. TCRdb re-called the PCR reads through MiXCR, storing one row per CDR3 protein. The sample includes hundreds of thousands of distinct CDR3 sequences, 15% to 20% of them seen just once.

This chain connects TRBV5-1 to TRBJ2-5; the D is unclear. The clonotype was recovered from a human donor who donated a stem cell graft to a child with acute lymphoblastic leukemia. Here the sequenced sample was PBMCs from the stem cell graft donor, taken from the stem cell graft. CDR3 sequence reads: CASSLAPETQYF. The CDR3 DNA sequence: TGCGCCAGCAGCTTGGCCCCGGAGACCCAGTACTTC.